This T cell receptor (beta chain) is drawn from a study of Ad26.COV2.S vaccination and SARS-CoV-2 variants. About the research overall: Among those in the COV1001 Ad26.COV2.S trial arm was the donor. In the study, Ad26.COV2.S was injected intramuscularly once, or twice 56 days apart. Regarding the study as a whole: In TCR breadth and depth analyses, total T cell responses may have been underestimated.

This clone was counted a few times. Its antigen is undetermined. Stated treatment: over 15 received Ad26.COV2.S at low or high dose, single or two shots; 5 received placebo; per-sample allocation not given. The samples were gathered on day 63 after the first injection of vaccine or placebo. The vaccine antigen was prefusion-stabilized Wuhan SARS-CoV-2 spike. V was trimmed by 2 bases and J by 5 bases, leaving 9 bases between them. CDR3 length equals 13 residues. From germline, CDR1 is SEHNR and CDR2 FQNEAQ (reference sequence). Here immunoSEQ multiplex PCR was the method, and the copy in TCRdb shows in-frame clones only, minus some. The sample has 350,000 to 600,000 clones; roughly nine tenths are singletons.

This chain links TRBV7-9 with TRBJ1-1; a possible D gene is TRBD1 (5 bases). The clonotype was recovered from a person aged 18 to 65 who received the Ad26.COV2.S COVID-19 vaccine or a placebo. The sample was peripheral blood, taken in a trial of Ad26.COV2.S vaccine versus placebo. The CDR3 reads CASSLPGITEAFF. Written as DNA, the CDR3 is TGTGCCAGCAGCTTACCAGGGATAACTGAAGCTTTCTTT. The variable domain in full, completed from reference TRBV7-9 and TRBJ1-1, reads DTGVSQNPRHKITKRGQNVTFRCDPISEHNRLYWYRQTLGQGPEFLTYFQNEAQLEKSRLLSDRFSAERPKGSFSTLEIQRTEQGDSAMYLCASSLPGITEAFFGQGTRLTVV.